The clone carrying this TCR beta chain was observed many times. The source of the sample is a study of Graves' ophthalmopathy and Graves' hyperthyroidism. The study enrolled ophthalmopathy donors with moderate-to-severe activity, CAS ≥3, NOSPECS ≥4 and duration under 3 months. Scientists amplified the TCR beta CDR3 regions from RNA transcripts. HTBI primers were employed in first-round RT-PCR, then a second-round multiplex PCR followed. A single record per CDR3 protein comes from TCRdb applying MiXCR to the multiplex PCR reads. The table records 660,000 or so distinct CDR3 sequences, under 50% of them present only once. The CDR3 runs 13 residues. Trimming cost V 6 bases and J 3 bases; bases outside gene matches: 5. CDR1 and CDR2 from the germline V gene are SQVTM and ANQGSEA.

V usage is TRBV29-1 and J usage is TRBJ1-1; 9 bases fit TRBD1. This TCR came from an adult man with Graves' ophthalmopathy. The sequenced sample consisted of peripheral blood. The CDR3 sequence: CSVADRGDTEAFF. The CDR3 DNA reads as TGCAGCGTGGCGGACAGGGGTGACACTGAAGCTTTCTTT.